This T cell receptor (beta chain) was sequenced in a study of a mutant IDH1 vaccine in newly diagnosed glioma. Only in-frame clones appear in the TCRdb table, and some are missing; sequencing was by immunoSEQ multiplex PCR. The table has almost 95,000 clones, roughly nine tenths seen once. Time point indicated: week 47, end of study. What each vaccine dose contained was 300 ug of mutant IDH1 20-mer peptide, accompanied by topical imiquimod. Concerning this clone: Antigen: not known.

The clonotype comes from a woman in her forties or fifties with glioma. The sequencing here drew on PBMCs, taken from a glioma patient whose treatment included an IDH1 peptide vaccine.

Written as DNA, the CDR3 is TGTGCCATCAGGCGAGGAGATACGCAGTATTTT. Translation: CAIRRGDTQYF. The rearrangement uses TRBV10-3 and TRBJ2-3; D is ambiguous. This CDR3 spans 11 amino acids. The V end lost 6 bases, the J end lost 5 bases, and 6 bases lay between the germline ends. The germline CDR1 and CDR2 sequences are ENHRY and SYGVKD.